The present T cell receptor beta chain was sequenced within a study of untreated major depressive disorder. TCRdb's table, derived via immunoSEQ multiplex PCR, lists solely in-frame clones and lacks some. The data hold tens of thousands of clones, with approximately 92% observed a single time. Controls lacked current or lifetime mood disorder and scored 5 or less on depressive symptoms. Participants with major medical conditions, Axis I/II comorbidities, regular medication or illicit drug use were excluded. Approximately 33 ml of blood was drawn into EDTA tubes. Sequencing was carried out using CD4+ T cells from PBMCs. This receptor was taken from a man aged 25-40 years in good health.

This CDR3 is CASNPGQAYEQYF. CDR3 DNA sequence: TGTGCCAGCAATCCGGGACAGGCCTACGAGCAGTACTTC. V and J are TRBV2 and TRBJ2-7, with 8 bases fitting TRBD1. V gave up 7 bases and J gave up 2 bases; unmatched junction bases: 4. The V gene's germline CDR1 is SNHLY and CDR2 FYNNEI. The CDR3 runs to 13 residues.